This T cell receptor (beta chain) was identified in a study of blood T cell repertoires in COVID-19 (dated by TCRdb to the early 2020s). As for the study more broadly: Samples covering the acute and convalescent phases of COVID-19 were provided by collaborators in the United States, Italy and Spain. A freely available public database, intended as a resource for researchers studying the immune response to SARS-CoV-2, is where the repertoires were released. Subjects who had been exposed to COVID-19, were actively infected with it, or had recovered from it provided the deeply sampled blood TCRbeta repertoires that made up the dataset. Nearly every sample came with metadata listing a de-identified subject ID, COVID-19 status, age in years and sex. Samples came from the ongoing ImmuneRACE study (first 160 participants) plus 1,254 subjects from 6 global collaborators. Where available, HLA class I and class II types were taken from metadata supplied by the sample provider and were not determined by assay-based typing. The prospective study material was composed of cDNA or gDNA derived from T cells, B-cell-depleted T cells, or PBMCs.

What the work shows at the level of the full study, not this receptor alone: Clinical and demographic metadata were provided uncurated, with the amount varying by source and participant.

Whole blood was collected in K2EDTA tubes by collaborating institutions according to the institutions' own protocols. For TCRbeta analysis, collaborators shipped samples in one of three forms: frozen whole blood, isolated PBMCs, or DNA extracted from either of those sample types. The immunoSEQ Assay, a bias-controlled multiplex PCR, was used to amplify TCRbeta CDR3 regions from genomic DNA. The original methods were these. The number of nucleated cells in each sample was estimated from the amplification of reference gene primers within the assay. To quantify the absolute abundance of each unique TCRbeta CDR3 rearrangement, sequence reads were collapsed and filtered. Productive Simpson clonality was computed per sample as the square root of Simpson's diversity index over productive rearrangements. TCRdb re-hosts the immuneACCESS table, in-frame sequences only. Its copies lack some clones; in the studies checked, an unresolved V gene accounts for under half of them, and the cause for the rest is not known. For V, J and clone size, that table is used; D and trimming come from the DNA. The sample table holds fewer than 110,000 clones, of which about 90% were seen once. The ten largest clonotypes hold 6.2% of the sample.

Of note for this clone: No cognate antigen has been identified for it. No much larger clone exists at a distance of one base, and base qualities are not known.

Based on the germline V gene (reference sequence), the CDR1 and CDR2 sequences are MNHNY and SVGAGI. The cysteine opens and the phenylalanine closes a CDR3 of 12 amino acids. The CDR3 DNA has 36 bases and is translated from base 1. V sheds 0 bases and J sheds 7 bases, leaving 3 bases between their ends. The V gene is TRBV6-6 and the J gene is TRBJ2-2; no D gene is confidently identified. The TCR was taken from a human donor in a cohort sampled during active COVID-19. What was sequenced was peripheral blood. The bases read TGTGCCAGCAGTTACTCCATCGGGGAGCTGTTTTTT. It specifies CASSYSIGELFF.